Listed below are T cell receptor beta chains from one sample, sequenced in a study of Ad26.COV2.S vaccination and SARS-CoV-2 variants. The protocol was immunoSEQ multiplex PCR, while the TCRdb copy is restricted to in-frame clones and leaves out a portion. Of some 340,000 clones detected, about 82% appear once; the ten largest clones hold more than 1.5%. Here the sequenced sample was peripheral blood, taken in a trial of Ad26.COV2.S vaccine versus placebo. The origin of the receptors is a person aged 18-60 years who received the Ad26.COV2.S COVID-19 vaccine or a placebo. CDR3s include the opening cysteine and the closing phenylalanine or tryptophan. A row's size may be missing; if present it is once, few, many or a size class.

V gene	clone size	J gene	CDR3 protein
TRBV11-2	.	TRBJ2-7	CASSLAQGLYEQYF
TRBV4-1	.	TRBJ2-4	CASSQEVLAKNIQYF
TRBV6-5	few	TRBJ2-7	CASNPGNHEQYF
TRBV30	.	TRBJ1-1	CAWSVSWGDTEAFF
TRBV24-1	.	TRBJ2-2	CATSDHRTGNTGELFF
TRBV5-4	.	TRBJ1-6	CASSGQGPWMNSPLHF
TRBV2	.	TRBJ2-3	CASKTGSRPDTQYF
TRBV5-4	.	TRBJ1-2	CASSLGGNLYGYTF
TRBV10-2	.	TRBJ2-3	CASSEQGDRAQYF
TRBV7-2	.	TRBJ1-5	CASSSDRVQQPQHF
TRBV6-5	.	TRBJ1-2	CATLSVNYGYTF
TRBV6-5	.	TRBJ1-6	CASGYGGGENSPLHF
TRBV19	.	TRBJ2-3	CASSVAGNPTDTQYF
TRBV19	.	TRBJ2-5	CASSTGTVRETQYF
TRBV6-2/TRBV6-3	few	TRBJ1-5	CASSYSGSVGMDQPQHF
TRBV6-4	.	TRBJ2-1	CASSVSLAGGYNEQFF
TRBV6-5	.	TRBJ1-2	CASSYEGRDPYGYTF
TRBV5-1	once	TRBJ1-1	CASSLNRGSEAFF
TRBV4-2	few	TRBJ2-7	CASSQEVLVGIEQYF
TRBV9	.	TRBJ1-1	CASSTPGVPEAFF
TRBV9	.	TRBJ2-1	CASSVAPNTYNEQFF
TRBV19	.	TRBJ2-2	CASSIIRTDTGELFF
TRBV2	.	TRBJ2-7	CASSIGGTYEQYF
TRBV9	.	TRBJ1-5	CASSGGSGNQPQHF
TRBV25-1	few	TRBJ2-7	CASSGPYSYEQYF
TRBV3-1/TRBV3-2	once	TRBJ2-2	CASRSLKTANTGELFF
TRBV6-5	.	TRBJ2-1	CASSYGAGGPYNEQFF
TRBV18	.	TRBJ1-1	CASSATDRDTEAFF
TRBV7-6	.	TRBJ1-4	CASSYAPNEKLFF
TRBV2	.	TRBJ1-1	CASRAGTGGWGTEAFF
TRBV7-2	.	TRBJ2-5	CASSPRKWLAGFQETQYF
TRBV29-1	.	TRBJ2-7	CSVGRAGPGEQYF
TRBV5-5	.	TRBJ1-3	CASSLQGRVSGNTIYF
TRBV18	.	TRBJ2-1	CASSPGTGIGNEQFF
TRBV6-4	few	TRBJ2-1	CASRHSPGDPSNEQFF
TRBV19	.	TRBJ1-3	CASSIMDLRSGNTIYF
TRBV4-1	once	TRBJ1-1	CASSLVTGRGNTEAFF
TRBV30	once	TRBJ1-1	CAWSRGPLNTEAFF
TRBV24-1	.	TRBJ2-7	CPLGTVPPYEQYF
TRBV10-2	.	TRBJ2-1	CASSYTAYNEQFF
TRBV19	.	TRBJ1-4	CASLDRGLIEKLFF
TRBV7-7	.	TRBJ2-5	CASSLAPGGQPSETQYF
TRBV6-6	once	TRBJ2-1	CASSTRGTSGTTPQFF
TRBV24-1	.	TRBJ2-2	CATSEQGGTGELFF
TRBV6-5	.	TRBJ1-3	CASTIGTGSGNTIYF
TRBV18	.	TRBJ2-5	CASSRGGQETQYF
TRBV3-1/TRBV3-2	.	TRBJ2-1	CASSSGFEQFF
TRBV5-1	.	TRBJ1-1	CASSFGVQGASEAFF
TRBV7-9	.	TRBJ1-2	CASSFTGGINYGYTF
TRBV7-2	.	TRBJ2-1	CASSFYGEGNEQFF
TRBV18	few	TRBJ2-2	CASSPAGELFF
TRBV7-2	once	TRBJ1-2	CASSPNRGQFYGYTF
TRBV6-2/TRBV6-3	once	TRBJ2-2	CASSYSTRQGGGELFF
TRBV29-1	.	TRBJ1-1	CSVRQGVNTEAFF
TRBV5-6	.	TRBJ1-2	CASSLDNGYSGYTF
TRBV19	.	TRBJ1-6	CASREPGGNSPLHF
TRBV6-1	once	TRBJ1-6	CASSEDRGSPLHF
TRBV19	.	TRBJ2-1	CASSGYRGQDEQFF
TRBV6-4	once	TRBJ2-2	CASSSFANTGELFF
TRBV6-5	.	TRBJ1-2	CASIRPGQGPHTF